A single sample is the source of the 32 T cell receptor beta chains below, sequenced in a study of T cell responses to AZD1222 COVID-19 vaccine (dated by TCRdb to about 2021). The library relied on the immunoSEQ multiplex PCR assay. Imported from immuneACCESS, the table was reduced by TCRdb to in-frame sequences with V and J called. These copies leave out some clones; in studies compared against another copy, an unresolved V gene accounts for under half, and the cause of the remainder is not known. Within this sample are over 110,000 clones, with approximately 92% of them counted one time only. Together, the top ten hold 1.6% of the sample. The time point label corresponds to: baseline before first vaccination. Source: peripheral blood, taken on day 0 of AZD1222 vaccination. The receptor source for this set is an adult in good health.

This clone was seen only a few times. The chain carries TRBV19 and TRBJ1-5; D not certain. CDR1 is LNHDA and CDR2 is SQIVND in the germline V gene (reference sequence). V was cut by 3 bases and J by 4 bases, with 10 bases left in between. This CDR3 is built from 14 residues. As DNA, the CDR3 is TGTGCCAGTAGTATCGGCTGGGATAATCAGCCCCAGCATTTT. Protein product: CASSIGWDNQPQHF.

The chain uses TRBV30 and TRBJ1-5, with D perhaps matching TRBD1 (5 bases). Germline V gene data show CDR1 as GTSNPN and CDR2 as SVGIG (reference sequence). The CDR3 has 15 amino acids. The V end lost 2 bases, the J end lost 1 base, and 12 bases lay between the germline ends. In DNA, the CDR3 is TGTGCCTGGAGTTATGACAGCAGCAGCAATCAGCCCCAGCATTTT. Encoded protein: CAWSYDSSSNQPQHF.

CDR3 protein: CASSQDRGVYNEQFF. In DNA form, the CDR3 reads TGTGCCAGCAGCCAAGATAGGGGGGTATACAATGAGCAGTTCTTC. The genes are TRBV4-2 and TRBJ2-1, with D perhaps matching TRBD1 or TRBD2 (6 bases each). Trimming took 0 bases from V and 4 from J, leaving 10 bases between them. The germline CDR1 and CDR2 sequences are LGHNA and YNFKEQ. The CDR3 runs to 15 residues.

CDR3 nucleotides: TGTGCCAGCAGCTTAAAAGTAAAGGGTAATGAAAAACTGTTTTTT. Translation: CASSLKVKGNEKLFF. This sequence joins TRBV7-9 and TRBJ1-4; D gene unclear. This CDR3 spans 15 amino acids. Germline lookup yields CDR1 SEHNR and CDR2 FQNEAQ (reference sequence). V was shortened by 2 bases and J by 4 bases, with 11 bases between the two germline ends.

The chain has TRBV19 and TRBJ1-1, with no clear D. Per germline, CDR1 LNHDA and CDR2 SQIVND (reference sequence). The CDR3 has 13 residues. Trimming removed 6 bases at V and 3 bases at J, with 11 bases between. DNA for the CDR3: TGTGCCAGTAGCCGCCTCCGGTACACTGAAGCTTTCTTT. It encodes CASSRLRYTEAFF.

The V gene is TRBV6-5, the J gene TRBJ1-1; no definite D call. Trimming cost V 0 bases and J 1 base, with 9 bases left between them. The germline V gene encodes CDR1 MNHEY and CDR2 SVGAGI. The CDR3 covers 15 residues. The DNA of the CDR3 is TGTGCCAGCAGTTACTCCCGGGTCGAGAACACTGAAGCTTTCTTT. This codes for CASSYSRVENTEAFF.

J is TRBJ2-1 and V is TRBV6-1, with 13 bases identical to TRBD2. With V trimmed by 4 bases and J by 9 bases, 9 bases remained unmatched. The CDR3 consists of 16 residues. Germline V gives CDR1 MNHNS, CDR2 SASEGT. The CDR3 DNA follows: TGTGCCAGCAGTGTTCGACTAGCGGGAGGACGAAGTGAGCAGTTCTTC. It yields the protein CASSVRLAGGRSEQFF.

This clone occurred a few times. The chain carries TRBV30 and TRBJ2-2; 8 bases are shared with TRBD2. The junction had 7 bases not matched to a gene; V was cut back by 5 bases and J by 5 bases. The CDR3 contains 14 residues. Germline CDR1 is GTSNPN and CDR2 is SVGIG (reference sequence). CDR3 DNA sequence: TGTGCCTGGGACGGGAGGGGAGTTACCGGGGAGCTGTTTTTT. This translates into CAWDGRGVTGELFF. Based on the CDR3 plus reference TRBV30 and TRBJ2-2, the full variable domain is SQTIHQWPATLVQPVGSPLSLECTVEGTSNPNLYWYRQAAGRGLQLLFYSVGIGQISSEVPQNLSASRPQDRQFILSSKKLLLSDSGFYLCAWDGRGVTGELFFGEGSRLTVL.

The genes are TRBV2 and TRBJ1-6; D remains unclear. This CDR3 contains 19 residues. The V end was cut by 3 bases, the J end by 0 bases, with 18 bases between. The germline gives CDR1 SNHLY, CDR2 FYNNEI. The CDR3 DNA sequence: TGTGCCAGCAGTGAGTACTCGCAGGCCGCGAGCTCCTATAATTCACCCCTCCACTTT. It is translated as CASSEYSQAASSYNSPLHF. The full variable domain, with the rest looked up from reference TRBV2 and TRBJ1-6, is EPEVTQTPSHQVTQMGQEVILRCVPISNHLYFYWYRQILGQKVEFLVSFYNNEISEKSEIFDDQFSVERPDGSNFTLKIRSTKLEDSAMYFCASSEYSQAASSYNSPLHFGNGTRLTVT.

The chain recombines TRBV7-8 with TRBJ2-1; 16 nucleotides agree with TRBD2. V lost 5 bases and J lost 16; bases outside the gene matches: 14. The CDR3 has 16 amino acids. Germline CDR1 and CDR2: SGHVS and FQNEAQ. As DNA, the CDR3 is TGTGCCAGCAGCCCCGACCATGGGACTAGCGGGAGGGCCGAATTCTTC. It yields the protein CASSPDHGTSGRAEFF.

The chain links TRBV3-1 (or the pseudogene TRBV3-2) to TRBJ1-2, with D possibly being TRBD1 (5 bases). Germline-derived CDR1 and CDR2 are LGHDT and YNNKEL (reference sequence). The V gene lost 4 bases and the J gene lost 0 bases, with 24 bases spanning the gap. The CDR3 extends over 19 amino acids. CDR3 amino acids: CASSRKSGIWTATNYGYTF. The CDR3 DNA follows: TGTGCCAGCAGCCGGAAATCAGGGATTTGGACCGCTACTAACTATGGCTACACCTTC.

V and J are TRBV3-1 (or the pseudogene TRBV3-2) and TRBJ2-1; D is uncertain. There are 11 residues in the CDR3. V lost 2 bases to trimming and J lost 9 bases, with 5 bases between them. Germline V CDR1 and CDR2: LGHDT, YNNKEL (reference sequence). The CDR3 nucleotides read TGTGCCAGCAGCCAAAGGGTTGAGCAGTTCTTC. It encodes CASSQRVEQFF.

The gene calls are TRBV3-1 (or the pseudogene TRBV3-2) and TRBJ2-1; TRBD2 matches 8 bases. This CDR3 has 14 amino acids. The V and J ends lost 5 bases and 6 bases, in that order; junction bases with no gene match: 6. Germline values: CDR1 LGHDT, CDR2 YNNKEL (reference sequence). Here the CDR3 reads CASSAWTSTNEQFF. The CDR3 DNA reads as TGTGCCAGCAGCGCGTGGACTAGCACCAATGAGCAGTTCTTC.

The rearrangement links TRBV5-1 to TRBJ1-3, with 9 bases identical to TRBD1. Germline assignment: CDR1 SGHRS and CDR2 YFSETQ. The CDR3 runs to 18 residues. With 1 base clipped from V and 10 bases from J, the junction kept 18 bases outside the gene matches. The CDR3 DNA reads TGCGCCAGCAGCTTGATCCCAATCGGACAGGGGATTGCGACGACCATATATTTT. Translated, it gives CASSLIPIGQGIATTIYF. Using reference TRBV5-1 and TRBJ1-3 for the parts outside the CDR3, the full variable domain is KAGVTQTPRYLIKTRGQQVTLSCSPISGHRSVSWYQQTPGQGLQFLFEYFSETQRNKGNFPGRFSGRQFSNSRSEMNVSTLELGDSALYLCASSLIPIGQGIATTIYFGEGSWLTVV.

V gene TRBV13 combines with J gene TRBJ1-5, with TRBD1 matching 8 bases. In germline, CDR1 is PRHDT, CDR2 FYEKMQ (reference sequence). Trimming at V came to 5 bases and at J to 11 bases, leaving 8 bases not matched to a gene. There are 13 residues in the CDR3. The CDR3 nucleotides read TGTGCCAGCAGCCCGGGGACAGGCTTGACCCAGCATTTT. Protein: CASSPGTGLTQHF.

The V and J genes are TRBV15 and TRBJ2-1; D may correspond to TRBD1 or TRBD2 (5 bases each). Trimming removed 5 bases from V and 6 bases from J, with 5 bases in between. The CDR3 spans 11 residues. Germline assignment: CDR1 LNHNV and CDR2 YYDKDF (reference sequence). CDR3 sequence (DNA): TGTGCCACCAGCGGGACCAATGAGCAGTTCTTC. Protein product: CATSGTNEQFF.

V usage is TRBV7-2 and J usage is TRBJ1-1; D unresolved. The V end lost 4 bases, the J end lost 0 bases, and 6 bases lay between the germline ends. This CDR3 region has 13 residues. Germline values: CDR1 SGHTA, CDR2 FQGNSA. The CDR3, as DNA: TGTGCCAGCAGCTGGACCGTGAACACTGAAGCTTTCTTT. Residues: CASSWTVNTEAFF.

The J gene is TRBJ1-5, the V gene TRBV2; TRBD1 aligns across 9 bases. J was trimmed by 4 bases and V by 6 bases; bases with no gene match: 1. This CDR3 has 13 amino acids. Germline V gene data show CDR1 as SNHLY and CDR2 as FYNNEI. CDR3 residues: CASRGTGNQPQHF. CDR3 DNA sequence: TGTGCCAGCAGGGGGACAGGGAATCAGCCCCAGCATTTT.

The J gene is TRBJ1-2, the V gene TRBV11-2; possible D gene TRBD1, 6 bases. V was cut by 3 bases and J by 6 bases, with 17 bases left in between. The germline V gene encodes CDR1 SGHAT and CDR2 FQNNGV. The CDR3 sequence is 15 residues long. CDR3 sequence: CASSFGVGARHGYTF. In DNA, the CDR3 is TGTGCCAGCAGCTTTGGGGTGGGGGCCCGTCATGGCTACACCTTC. The full variable domain, its missing parts supplied by reference TRBV11-2 and TRBJ1-2, is EAGVAQSPRYKIIEKRQSVAFWCNPISGHATLYWYQQILGQGPKLLIQFQNNGVVDDSQLPKDRFSAERLKGVDSTLKIQPAKLEDSAVYLCASSFGVGARHGYTFGSGTRLTVV.

The rearrangement links TRBV5-6 to TRBJ2-3; either TRBD1 or TRBD2 may fit D (5 bases each). The germline gives CDR1 SGHDT, CDR2 YYEEEE. Trimming left V 4 bases short and J 6 bases short, with 15 bases between. This CDR3 is built from 14 residues. The CDR3 region is CASSLLGTRDTQYF. The DNA for the CDR3 is TGTGCCAGCAGCCTGCTTGGGACCAGGGATACGCAGTATTTT. The full variable domain, its missing parts supplied by reference TRBV5-6 and TRBJ2-3, is DAGVTQSPTHLIKTRGQQVTLRCSPKSGHDTVSWYQQALGQGPQFIFQYYEEEERQRGNFPDRFSGHQFPNYSSELNVNALLLGDSALYLCASSLLGTRDTQYFGPGTRLTVL.

Here the CDR3 DNA reads TGTGCCACCAGTGATTTAGCTAGCGGGAGCCGAAATGAGCAGTTCTTC. This codes for CATSDLASGSRNEQFF. The J gene is TRBJ2-1, the V gene TRBV24-1, with 10 bases identical to TRBD2. The V segment lost 1 base and the J segment 7 bases; nucleotides outside the gene matches: 6. Germline-derived CDR1 and CDR2 are KGHDR and SFDVKD. CDR3 size: 16 residues.

The DNA for the CDR3 is TGTGCCAGCAGCGGAACGGACAGCTATGGCTACACCTTC. It codes for CASSGTDSYGYTF. V and J are TRBV3-1 (or the pseudogene TRBV3-2) and TRBJ1-2; possibly TRBD1 for D (6 bases). Between the trimmed V and J ends, which lost 5 bases and 4 bases, there was a span of 11 bases. The CDR3 is 13 residues long. The germline gives CDR1 LGHDT, CDR2 YNNKEL (reference sequence).

The V and J genes are TRBV15 and TRBJ2-7; D is possibly TRBD1 or TRBD2 (5 bases each). Trimming cost V 7 bases and J 0 bases, with 13 bases left between them. The CDR3 is 14 amino acids. CDR1 is LNHNV, CDR2 YYDKDF, per germline (reference sequence). The CDR3 sequence: CATKLTGASYEQYF. CDR3 nucleotides: TGTGCCACCAAGTTAACCGGGGCCTCCTACGAGCAGTACTTC.

The CDR3 loop is CASSGKRGTNEKLFF. DNA of the CDR3: TGTGCCAGCAGTGGAAAACGGGGGACTAATGAAAAACTGTTTTTT. This chain joins TRBV14 and TRBJ1-4; D is possibly TRBD1 (5 bases). The CDR3 totals 15 residues. Germline loops: CDR1 SGHDN, CDR2 FVKESK. V was trimmed by 6 bases and J by 2 bases, leaving 13 bases between them.

This chain connects TRBV5-1 to TRBJ2-7, with 7 bases fitting TRBD2. Trimming removed 3 bases from V and 1 base from J; junction bases left unmatched: 10. In germline, CDR1 is SGHRS, CDR2 YFSETQ. This CDR3 has 16 amino acids. The CDR3 DNA reads TGCGCCAGCAGCTCTCAAGCGGGATTGACTTCCTACGAGCAGTACTTC. Its translation is CASSSQAGLTSYEQYF.

This clone was picked up one time. V and J are TRBV30 and TRBJ1-2, with 8 bases matching TRBD1. The CDR3 runs to 12 residues. The germline V gene encodes CDR1 GTSNPN and CDR2 SVGIG (reference sequence). J lost 2 bases, V lost 8 bases, and 4 bases had no gene match. In nucleotides, the CDR3 is TGTGCCCTCGCAGGGGGCAACTATGGCTACACCTTC. Translating gives CALAGGNYGYTF.

The CDR3 nucleotides read TGCAGTGCACCACTAGCGGCGAGGGAGTTCTTC. Translated, it gives CSAPLAAREFF. This chain joins TRBV20-1 and TRBJ2-1; 8 positions match TRBD2. The length of the CDR3 is 11 residues. Trimming took 6 bases from V and 14 from J; bases not matched to a gene: 9. Germline V lookup: CDR1 DFQATT, CDR2 SNEGSKA (reference sequence).

The chain is built from TRBV19 and TRBJ1-1, with 9 bases lining up with TRBD1. With V trimmed by 3 bases and J by 0 bases, 11 bases remained unmatched. The CDR3 runs 18 residues. Per the germline V gene, CDR1 is LNHDA and CDR2 is SQIVND (reference sequence). The CDR3 coding sequence is TGTGCCAGTAGTATTCCCCTACAGGGGGCGGGAGTGAACACTGAAGCTTTCTTT. Amino acids: CASSIPLQGAGVNTEAFF.

The chain uses TRBV19 and TRBJ1-3, with D perhaps TRBD1 (6 bases). The CDR3 loop spans 16 amino acids. V was shortened by 8 bases and J by 1 base, with 18 bases between the two germline ends. In germline, CDR1 is LNHDA, CDR2 SQIVND (reference sequence). CDR3 region: CASRTTGGQSGNTIYF. In DNA, the CDR3 is TGTGCCAGTCGCACAACGGGGGGGCAGTCTGGAAACACCATATATTTT.

This chain uses TRBV5-4 with TRBJ1-5; TRBD1 agrees at 7 bases. CDR1 and CDR2 (germline): SGHNT, YYREEE (reference sequence). J was trimmed by 0 bases and V by 4 bases; bases with no gene match: 10. The CDR3 spans 17 residues. CDR3 sequence (DNA): TGTGCCAGCAGCGCTGGAGGGGGCCGGGATAGCAATCAGCCCCAGCATTTT. As protein: CASSAGGGRDSNQPQHF.

This clone was observed a single time. The chain links TRBV11-1 to TRBJ1-5; a weak D match, TRBD1 (6 bases). Germline lookup yields CDR1 SGHAT and CDR2 FQDESV (reference sequence). The V gene lost 2 bases and the J gene lost 0 bases, with 8 bases spanning the gap. CDR3 length equals 15 residues. The CDR3 nucleotides are TGTGCCAGCAGCTTAACAGGGCATAGCAATCAGCCCCAGCATTTT. This translates into CASSLTGHSNQPQHF.

The chain links TRBV4-1 to TRBJ1-2, with D hard to call. Germline V gives CDR1 MGHRA, CDR2 YSYEKL. This CDR3 comprises 14 residues. V was cut by 5 bases and J by 4 bases, with 14 bases left in between. The CDR3 reads CASSSPVLFYGYTF. DNA for the CDR3: TGCGCCAGCAGCTCACCGGTCCTATTCTATGGCTACACCTTC.